This T cell receptor (beta chain) was observed in a study of shared clonotypes between healthy human individuals. In germline, CDR1 is MDHEN, CDR2 SYDVKM. Trimming cost V 7 bases and J 2 bases, with 17 bases left between them. This CDR3 is 15 amino acids long. Replicate PCRs were loaded with approximately 300 ng DNA from unsorted PBMC, about 30,000 T cell genomes. Measured with immunoSEQ multiplex PCR; TCRdb has only the in-frame clones, and not every one. The table has some 500,000 clones, approximately 79% seen once. The receptor comes from a woman aged 40 to 49 in good health. Some clones in this sample may be carry-over from other donors' samples. The material sequenced was PBMCs. The genes are TRBV28 and TRBJ1-1, with D possibly being TRBD1 (6 bases). The CDR3 nucleotides read TGTGCCAGCACCAAGGCGGGGGGCGACAACACTGAAGCTTTCTTT. Encoded protein: CASTKAGGDNTEAFF.